The source of this TCR beta chain is a study of OX40 agonist ivuxolimab in advanced cancers. In the study overall: Patients enrolled in dose escalation were diagnosed with hepatocellular carcinoma, melanoma, renal cell or head and neck cancer.

Data came from immunoSEQ multiplex PCR; TCRdb stores just in-frame clones and leaves some out. Here the sample spans roughly 29,000 clones, about 86% being singletons. The CDR3 is 12 amino acids. The germline V gene has CDR1 MNHEY and CDR2 SVGAGI. Trimming took off 0 bases at V and 9 bases at J, with 6 bases between the two ends. The sequence derives from an adult with an advanced solid tumor such as melanoma, head and neck, liver or kidney cancer. Sequenced here: CD4+ or CD8+ T cells sorted from blood, sampled in a trial of the OX40 agonist ivuxolimab. The V gene is TRBV6-5, the J gene TRBJ2-1, with D unclear. The CDR3 protein is CASSYSGSEQFF. The CDR3 DNA reads TGTGCCAGCAGTTACTCCGGCAGTGAGCAGTTCTTC.